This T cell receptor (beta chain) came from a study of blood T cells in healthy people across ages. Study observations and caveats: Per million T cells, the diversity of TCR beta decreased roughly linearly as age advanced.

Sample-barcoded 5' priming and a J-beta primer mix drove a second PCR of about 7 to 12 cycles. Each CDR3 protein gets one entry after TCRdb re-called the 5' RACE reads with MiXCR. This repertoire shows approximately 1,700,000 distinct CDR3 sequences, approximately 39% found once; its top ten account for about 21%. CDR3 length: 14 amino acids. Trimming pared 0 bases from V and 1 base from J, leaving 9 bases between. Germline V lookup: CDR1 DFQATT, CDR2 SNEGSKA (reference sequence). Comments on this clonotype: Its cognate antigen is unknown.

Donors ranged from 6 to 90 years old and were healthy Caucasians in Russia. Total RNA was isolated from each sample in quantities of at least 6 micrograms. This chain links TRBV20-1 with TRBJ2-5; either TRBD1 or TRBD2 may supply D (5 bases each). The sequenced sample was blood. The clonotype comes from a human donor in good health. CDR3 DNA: TGCAGTGCTAGAGAGGGACGGACCCAAGAGACCCAGTACTTC. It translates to CSAREGRTQETQYF.